A selection of T cell receptor beta chains follows, all from one sample in a study of T cell repertoires in cytomegalovirus infection. The antigens for these receptors are not known. TCRdb analysed the reads with MiXCR anew, one entry per CDR3 protein. This table has a few hundred thousand distinct CDR3 sequences, about two fifths appearing once. Specimen: cultured PBMCs, collected from culture after CMV antigen stimulation. The receptors originated from a human donor in good health (CMV status not recorded). Some clones in this sample may be carry-over from other donors' samples. Each CDR3 is given without its conserved first and last residue. D genes are given only for firm matches. Clone sizes are given selectively: once, few, many, or a class where the clone is expanded.

d_gene,v_gene,abundance,CDR3aa
.,TRBV4-1,once,ASSQARTYQPQH
TRBD2,TRBV28,.,ASSRGGPYGDTQY
TRBD1,TRBV5-6,.,ASSSEWTGKYEQY
.,TRBV6-1,.,ASSEAVAGSYEQY
TRBD2,TRBV7-2,.,ASSTTSGRAGNEQF
TRBD2,TRBV7-2,.,ASSLGRTSGGGNEQF
.,TRBV6-6,.,ASHPKQY
TRBD1,TRBV7-6,.,ASSSGAGGPWEQY
TRBD2,TRBV7-2,few,ASSSGGGGLAGLNNEQF
.,TRBV10-3,.,AISDTTGSYEQY
TRBD2,TRBV4-1,.,ASRPPGTTETQY
.,TRBV12-3/TRBV12-4,.,ASSSGTLYNEQF
TRBD1,TRBV2,.,ASRTGWGETQY
.,TRBV6-1,few,ASTPMRGVNYGYT
TRBD1,TRBV4-1,.,ASSHHHTGGNYGYT
.,TRBV6-1,few,ASSEVGAGQPQH
.,TRBV7-6,many,ASSPRTDSYEQY
TRBD1,TRBV11-2,few,ASSLTRGPWETQY
.,TRBV6-8,.,ASSYGVASGELF
.,TRBV5-4,.,ASSSGHNTGELF
.,TRBV29-1,.,SVPKAPSSYNEQF
.,TRBV7-2,.,ASSLRSLRSIGTPDTQY
.,TRBV19,once,ASKSLGSPETQY
TRBD1,TRBV7-2,.,ASSFLSGQGQETQY
.,TRBV7-2,.,ASSLVSWTDTQY
.,TRBV12-3/TRBV12-4,.,ASSQGLPGANVLT
TRBD1,TRBV19,.,ASGSGTGGTGELF
.,TRBV7-8,.,ASSPETGYGELF